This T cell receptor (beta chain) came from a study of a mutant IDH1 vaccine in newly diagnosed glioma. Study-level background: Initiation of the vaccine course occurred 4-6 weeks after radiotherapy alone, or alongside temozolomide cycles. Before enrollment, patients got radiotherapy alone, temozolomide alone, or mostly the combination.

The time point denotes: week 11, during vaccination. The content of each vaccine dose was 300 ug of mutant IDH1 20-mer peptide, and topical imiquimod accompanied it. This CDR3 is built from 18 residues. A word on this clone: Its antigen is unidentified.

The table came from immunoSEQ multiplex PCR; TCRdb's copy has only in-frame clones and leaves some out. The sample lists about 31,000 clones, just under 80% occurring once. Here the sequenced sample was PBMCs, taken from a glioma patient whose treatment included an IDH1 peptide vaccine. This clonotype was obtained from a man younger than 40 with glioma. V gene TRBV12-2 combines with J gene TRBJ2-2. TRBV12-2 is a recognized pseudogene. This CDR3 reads CASRWGGSGQGDTGELFF. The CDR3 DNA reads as TGTGCAAGTCGCTGGGGAGGTTCGGGACAAGGGGACACCGGGGAGCTGTTTTTT.